These 24 T cell receptor beta chains share one sample of origin, sequenced in a study of T cells in Graves' hyperthyroidism and ophthalmopathy (dated by TCRdb to between 2018 and 2021). Preparation of the library involved multiplex PCR. For sequencing, an Illumina HiSeq 2000 was employed. Amplification of TCR beta CDR3 regions was carried out from RNA transcripts. For the first round of RT-PCR on the TCR CDR3, the HTBI primer set was used together with the Qiagen OneStep RT-PCR kit. TCRdb cleaned the public reads at Q25 with fastp, built clones with MiXCR and kept in-frame beta chains. Identical CDR3 protein sequences are pooled into one entry, listed with their most common genes and DNA. Counted in this sample were around 480,000 distinct CDR3 sequences; over 13% of them appeared once. Clones ranked in the top ten supply less than 20% of the sample. The sequencing sample was made of blood. The receptor set was obtained from a woman under 30 with Graves' hyperthyroidism.

A few counts support this clonotype. This rearrangement joins TRBV14 to TRBJ1-2; no reliable D call. The length of the CDR3 is 14 residues. Trimming stripped 0 bases from V and 6 bases from J, with 11 bases between. Germline values: CDR1 SGHDN, CDR2 FVKESK. The CDR3 region has the DNA TGTGCCAGCAGCCAAGATGTTACGGGGAATGGCTACACCTTC. It translates to CASSQDVTGNGYTF.

This clonotype was detected ten times or more. This chain joins TRBV6-5 and TRBJ2-3; D is ambiguous. The V gene lost 0 bases and the J gene lost 6 bases, with 10 bases spanning the gap. The CDR3 runs 14 residues. Germline V gene data show CDR1 as MNHEY and CDR2 as SVGAGI. The CDR3, as DNA: TGTGCCAGCAGTTACTCGTTCACCTTCGATACGCAGTATTTT. Translated, it gives CASSYSFTFDTQYF.

The sample holds many counts of this clonotype. The chain carries TRBV2 and TRBJ1-5, with 7 positions matching TRBD1. The CDR3 sequence is 19 residues long. Losses at the gene ends were 3 bases for V and 0 bases for J; bases not matched to a gene: 14. Germline lookup yields CDR1 SNHLY and CDR2 FYNNEI. The chain's CDR3 is CASSEDDRVATYSNQPQHF. In DNA form, the CDR3 reads TGTGCCAGCAGTGAGGACGACAGGGTAGCTACTTATAGCAATCAGCCCCAGCATTTT.

Only a few counts were recorded for this clonotype. The V and J genes are TRBV6-1 and TRBJ2-1; perhaps D is TRBD1 or TRBD2 (5 bases each). Germline assignment: CDR1 MNHNS and CDR2 SASEGT. The CDR3 contains 17 residues. V gave up 7 bases and J gave up 3 bases, with 22 bases separating them. The CDR3 region is CASNAAGRAGSYNEQFF. CDR3 nucleotides: TGTGCCAGCAATGCGGCCGGCAGGGCAGGGAGCTACAATGAGCAGTTCTTC.

Regarding this clonotype: Since a much larger clone is just one base distant, this may be a read error. The V call is TRBV5-1, the J call TRBJ2-1, with D possibly being TRBD1 (8 bases). Germline-derived CDR1 and CDR2 are SGHRS and YFSETQ. The CDR3 runs to 14 residues. The V end was cut by 10 bases, the J end by 5 bases, with 19 bases between. The CDR3 DNA reads TGCGCCTCCAACAGGGGGGAGGGGAACAATGAGCAGTTCTTC. Translating it yields CASNRGEGNNEQFF.

This clonotype was seen only a few times. This chain connects TRBV19 to TRBJ1-1; 8 nucleotides line up with TRBD1. The CDR3 loop spans 12 amino acids. The germline V gene has CDR1 LNHDA and CDR2 SQIVND (reference sequence). With V trimmed by 9 bases and J by 10 bases, 10 bases remained unmatched. The CDR3 DNA reads TGTGCCAGCAATCTGGACAGGGATGGAGCTTTCTTT. The encoded protein is CASNLDRDGAFF.

This clonotype has just a few counts. The chain joins TRBV20-1 to TRBJ1-6, with TRBD1 identical over 7 bases. Germline values: CDR1 DFQATT, CDR2 SNEGSKA (reference sequence). The CDR3 totals 16 residues. Trimming removed 3 bases from V and 6 bases from J; junction bases left unmatched: 11. The CDR3: CSASRLGTEVNSPLHF. CDR3 nucleotide sequence: TGCAGTGCTAGTCGCTTAGGGACAGAGGTTAATTCACCCCTCCACTTT.

This clonotype was seen at least ten times. V gene TRBV2 combines with J gene TRBJ2-7, with TRBD2 matching over 12 bases. CDR1 is SNHLY, CDR2 FYNNEI, per germline. V dropped 10 bases and J dropped 2; count of bases not matched to a gene: 6. This CDR3 comprises 14 residues. CDR3 sequence (DNA): TGTGCCACCTCTAGCGGGAGGGCCGCCTACGAGCAGTACTTC. This encodes CATSSGRAAYEQYF. The whole variable domain, remainder taken from reference TRBV2 and TRBJ2-7, is EPEVTQTPSHQVTQMGQEVILRCVPISNHLYFYWYRQILGQKVEFLVSFYNNEISEKSEIFDDQFSVERPDGSNFTLKIRSTKLEDSAMYFCATSSGRAAYEQYFGPGTRLTVT.

This clonotype has a handful of counts. A read error may account for a junction end that differs from germline. The rearrangement joins TRBV2 to TRBJ1-3; TRBD1 matches at 7 bases. CDR3 length: 13 residues. The germline gives CDR1 SNHLY, CDR2 FYNNEI. CDR3 nucleotide sequence: TGTGCCAGCAGGGAAGGACAGGCGGGGACCATATATTTT. It translates to CASREGQAGTIYF.

This clonotype came up a few times. J is TRBJ2-7 and V is TRBV7-6; D assignment may be TRBD1 or TRBD2 (5 bases each). CDR3 length equals 17 residues. Germline CDR1 and CDR2: SGHVS and FNYEAQ. V was cut by 1 base and J by 3 bases, with 19 bases left in between. CDR3 region: CASSLGLGLGGRYEQYF. The DNA for the CDR3 is TGTGCCAGCAGCTTAGGCTTGGGGCTAGGAGGTCGCTACGAGCAGTACTTC.

This clonotype has a count of ten or more. The chain employs TRBV3-1 and TRBJ2-7; 9 bases match TRBD1. The germline V gene encodes CDR1 LGHDT and CDR2 YNNKEL (reference sequence). The length of the CDR3 is 13 residues. Germline trimming cut 4 bases from V and 2 bases from J; bases unmatched to any gene: 0. CDR3 residues: CASSRDRAYEQYF. CDR3 bases: TGTGCCAGCAGCCGGGACAGGGCCTACGAGCAGTACTTC.

In this sample, this clonotype turned up many times. The genes are TRBV30 and TRBJ2-1; 10 nucleotides align to TRBD2. This CDR3 region has 13 residues. V lost 1 base to trimming and J lost 10 bases; unmatched junction nucleotides: 4. Germline values: CDR1 GTSNPN, CDR2 SVGIG (reference sequence). CDR3 sequence reads: CAWSATSGTEQFF. DNA of the CDR3: TGTGCCTGGAGTGCTACTAGCGGGACCGAGCAGTTCTTC.

This clonotype has at least ten counts. This chain joins TRBV7-3 and TRBJ2-1; the D is unclear. This CDR3 has 15 residues. Germline assignment: CDR1 SGHTA and CDR2 FQGTGA. V shed 2 bases and J shed 1 base, with 9 bases lying between them. CDR3 sequence reads: CASSLQRTSYNEQFF. CDR3 DNA: TGTGCCAGCAGCTTACAGCGTACGTCCTACAATGAGCAGTTCTTC.

This clonotype showed up many times. This sequence joins TRBV10-3 and TRBJ1-1, with 10 positions matching TRBD1. V trimming: 4 bases; J trimming: 5 bases; junction bases outside the gene matches: 7. In germline, CDR1 is ENHRY, CDR2 SYGVKD. The CDR3 totals 15 residues. Written as DNA, the CDR3 is TGTGCCATCAGTGTGGGGGGACAGGGGCGGACTGAAGCTTTCTTT. Translating it yields CAISVGGQGRTEAFF.

This clonotype was observed many times. The chain has TRBV20-1 and TRBJ2-4; 12 positions agree with TRBD2. Germline values: CDR1 DFQATT, CDR2 SNEGSKA (reference sequence). The junction had 4 bases not matched to a gene; V was cut back by 6 bases and J by 7 bases. This CDR3 spans 13 amino acids. The CDR3 nucleotides are TGCAGTGCCGAAACTAGCGGGAGGAACATTCAGTACTTC. Protein product: CSAETSGRNIQYF.

This clonotype was recorded at least ten times. The chain uses TRBV9 and TRBJ1-2, with 7 bases that match TRBD1. Trimming removed 2 bases from V and 4 bases from J; junction bases left unmatched: 5. The CDR3 consists of 14 residues. Germline V CDR1 and CDR2: SGDLS, YYNGEE. The chain's CDR3 is CASSVTGRGYGYTF. The DNA for the CDR3 is TGTGCCAGCAGCGTGACAGGGAGGGGCTATGGCTACACCTTC.

The chain combines TRBV6-1 with TRBJ1-3; the D gene is possibly TRBD1 (6 bases). The CDR3 consists of 16 residues. Germline CDR1 is MNHNS and CDR2 is SASEGT. Trimming took off 6 bases at V and 4 bases at J, with 19 bases between the two ends. CDR3 in DNA: TGTGCCAGCAGCCGCGGACAGATCATGGGAGGAAACACCATATATTTT. Encoded protein: CASSRGQIMGGNTIYF.

This clonotype has at least ten counts. This chain joins TRBV11-2 and TRBJ2-1; the match to TRBD2 covers 9 bases. In germline, CDR1 is SGHAT, CDR2 FQNNGV. CDR3 length equals 16 residues. V shed 6 bases, J shed 5 bases, and the junction held 11 bases outside the gene matches. The CDR3 DNA reads TGTGCCAGCAGGCCCATAGCGGGAGATTTCCACAATGAGCAGTTCTTC. Protein sequence: CASRPIAGDFHNEQFF.

This clonotype was observed many times. The chain is built from TRBV6-2 or TRBV6-3 and TRBJ1-1; D might be TRBD1 (5 bases). Germline loops: CDR1 MNHEY, CDR2 SVGEGT. The CDR3 runs 14 residues. V lost 3 bases, J lost 5 bases, and 13 bases lay in between. Here the CDR3 reads CASSYGSGRTEAFF. In nucleotides, the CDR3 is TGTGCCAGCAGTTATGGGTCAGGGCGGACTGAAGCTTTCTTT.

The table lists this clonotype with many counts. The V call is TRBV2, the J call TRBJ2-5; D not certain. Germline assignment: CDR1 SNHLY and CDR2 FYNNEI. The germline V and J ends were trimmed by 6 bases and 4 bases, with 9 bases remaining between them. The CDR3 extends over 12 amino acids. The CDR3 region is CASSFSAETQYF. The CDR3 bases are TGTGCCAGCAGCTTCTCAGCAGAGACCCAGTACTTC.

Note on this clonotype: The junction departs from the called germline gene at one end, perhaps through a read error. The chain uses TRBV10-3 and TRBJ2-1, with TRBD1 matching 8 bases. The CDR3 consists of 17 residues. Germline CDR1 is ENHRY and CDR2 is SYGVKD. CDR3: CAISESGQGLRYNGQFF. The DNA for the CDR3 is TGTGCCATCAGTGAGTCAGGACAGGGCCTCCGATACAATGGGCAGTTCTTC.

This clonotype showed up just a few times. The J gene is TRBJ2-7, the V gene TRBV10-3, with no clear D. Germline V gene lookup returns CDR1 ENHRY and CDR2 SYGVKD. V was shortened by 10 bases and J by 5 bases, with 15 bases between the two germline ends. This CDR3 has 12 residues. DNA for the CDR3: TGTGCCACGAAGGACCCGTGGAACGAGCAGTACGTC. Translating gives CATKDPWNEQYV.

This clonotype came up many times. The J gene is TRBJ1-5, the V gene TRBV11-3; no reliable D call. Per the germline V gene, CDR1 is SGHNT and CDR2 is YENEEA. This CDR3 contains 13 residues. The ends were cut back, 0 bases at V and 15 bases at J, with 15 bases in the middle. In nucleotides, the CDR3 is TGTGCCAGCAGCTTAGATTCGACTAGCGTGTTGCATTTT. Amino acid sequence: CASSLDSTSVLHF.

Ten or more counts support this clonotype. The chain couples TRBV20-1 to TRBJ2-5; tentative D call: TRBD1 (6 bases). CDR1 and CDR2 from the germline V gene are DFQATT and SNEGSKA (reference sequence). This CDR3 has 13 residues. V was cut by 5 bases and J by 2 bases, with 12 bases left in between. The CDR3 reads CSARRTVQETQYF. The DNA for the CDR3 is TGCAGTGCTCGAAGGACAGTACAAGAGACCCAGTACTTC.